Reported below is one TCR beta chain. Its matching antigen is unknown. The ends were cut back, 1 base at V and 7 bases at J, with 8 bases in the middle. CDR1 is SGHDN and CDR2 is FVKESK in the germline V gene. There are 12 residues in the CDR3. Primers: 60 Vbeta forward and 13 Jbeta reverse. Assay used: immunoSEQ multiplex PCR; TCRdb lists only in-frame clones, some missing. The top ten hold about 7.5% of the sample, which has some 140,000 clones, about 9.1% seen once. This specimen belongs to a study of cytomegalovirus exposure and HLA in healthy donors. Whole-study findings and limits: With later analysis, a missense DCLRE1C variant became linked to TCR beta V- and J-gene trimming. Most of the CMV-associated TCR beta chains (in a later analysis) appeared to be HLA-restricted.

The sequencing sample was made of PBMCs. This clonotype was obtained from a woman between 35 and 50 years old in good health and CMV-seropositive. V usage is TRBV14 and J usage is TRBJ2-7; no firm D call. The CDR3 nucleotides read TGTGCCAGCAGCCAAGTAATCCAGGAGCAGTACTTC. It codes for CASSQVIQEQYF. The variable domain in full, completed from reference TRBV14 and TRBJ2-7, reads EAGVTQFPSHSVIEKGQTVTLRCDPISGHDNLYWYRRVMGKEIKFLLHFVKESKQDESGMPNNRFLAERTGGTYSTLKVQPAELEDSGVYFCASSQVIQEQYFGPGTRLTVT.